This is a list of T cell receptor beta chains from one sample in a study of T cell responses to AZD1222 COVID-19 vaccine. TCRdb's copy holds only in-frame clones and misses some; the assay was immunoSEQ multiplex PCR. The repertoire consists of about 150,000 clones, with approximately 94% occurring once and the leading ten covering approximately 2%. Sequencing used peripheral blood, obtained on day 0 of AZD1222 vaccination. These receptors were obtained from an adult in good health. Each CDR3 is given with its conserved first and last residue. The D gene is left open where the match is weak. Rows give clone size only sometimes, using once, few, many, or a class for an expanded clone.

j_call v_call d_call clone_size cdr3_aa cdr3_nt
TRBJ2-3 TRBV7-3 . . CASSAGGVGTDTQYF TGTGCCAGCAGCGCCGGGGGCGTTGGGACAGATACGCAGTATTTT
TRBJ1-5 TRBV15 . . CATSRESYSNQPQHF TGTGCCACCAGCAGAGAGTCGTATAGCAATCAGCCCCAGCATTTT
TRBJ2-7 TRBV6-5 . . CASSYEGARGEQYF TGTGCCAGCAGTTACGAAGGGGCCCGCGGCGAGCAGTACTTC
TRBJ2-1 TRBV18 . . CASSPPSGGIANEQFF TGTGCCAGCTCACCACCCTCGGGGGGCATCGCGAATGAGCAGTTCTTC
TRBJ1-5 TRBV5-8 . . CASRWTGGQPQHF TGTGCCAGCAGATGGACCGGCGGGCAGCCCCAGCATTTT
TRBJ2-1 TRBV13 TRBD2 . CASSLAYSGRNYNEQFF TGTGCCAGCAGCTTAGCTTATAGCGGGAGGAACTACAATGAGCAGTTCTTC
TRBJ2-5 TRBV6-2/TRBV6-3 . . CASSSSLAGETQYF TGTGCCAGCAGTTCCTCCCTAGCTGGGGAGACCCAGTACTTC
TRBJ1-2 TRBV13 . . CASSLAGAAGGYTF TGTGCCAGCAGCTTAGCGGGGGCTGCGGGAGGCTACACCTTC
TRBJ1-1 TRBV27 TRBD1 . CASKTWDRNTEAFF TGTGCCAGCAAAACTTGGGACAGAAACACTGAAGCTTTCTTT
TRBJ1-2 TRBV3-1/TRBV3-2 . . CASSQVRGPYGYTF TGTGCCAGCAGCCAAGTCCGGGGACCCTATGGCTACACCTTC
TRBJ1-3 TRBV10-2 . . CASSESLGTGVFSGNTIYF TGCGCCAGCAGTGAGTCTCTGGGGACCGGGGTTTTCTCTGGAAACACCATATATTTT
TRBJ2-7 TRBV2 TRBD1 . CASSARTGEYYEQYF TGTGCCAGCAGTGCCCGGACAGGGGAATACTACGAGCAGTACTTC
TRBJ1-6 TRBV12-5 . . CASGLRVSSSYNSPLHF TGTGCTAGTGGTTTGAGGGTCTCAAGCTCCTATAATTCACCCCTCCACTTT
TRBJ2-5 TRBV11-2 . . CASSPQRAGRKETQYF TGTGCCAGCAGCCCGCAGAGGGCAGGTAGGAAGGAGACCCAGTACTTC
TRBJ1-5 TRBV3-1/TRBV3-2 . . CASSPSGGQPQHF TGTGCCAGCAGCCCTAGCGGGGGACAGCCCCAGCATTTT
TRBJ2-1 TRBV5-1 . few CASNPEGLGIYGTEQFF TGCGCCAGCAACCCTGAGGGTTTGGGAATTTATGGTACTGAGCAGTTCTTC
TRBJ1-5 TRBV12-3/TRBV12-4 . once CASSFSYQPQHF TGTGCCAGCAGTTTTTCGTATCAGCCCCAGCATTTT
TRBJ1-5 TRBV5-8 . . CASSLYNQPQHF TGTGCCAGCAGTTTATACAATCAGCCCCAGCATTTT
TRBJ1-2 TRBV4-1 . . CASSQGCTF TGCGCCAGCAGCCAAGGTTGCACCTTC
TRBJ1-1 TRBV5-1 . . CASSPNQPDTNTEAFF TGCGCCAGCAGCCCAAATCAACCGGACACGAACACTGAAGCTTTCTTT
TRBJ1-6 TRBV3-1/TRBV3-2 . . CASRASQGPYNSPLHF TGTGCCAGCAGGGCAAGCCAGGGGCCCTATAATTCACCCCTCCACTTT
TRBJ2-4 TRBV6-5 TRBD2 . CASSYREGGKNIQYF TGTGCCAGCAGTTACCGGGAGGGCGGCAAAAACATTCAGTACTTC
TRBJ1-3 TRBV3-1/TRBV3-2 . . CASSQDPSGNTIYF TGTGCCAGCAGCCAAGATCCCTCTGGAAACACCATATATTTT
TRBJ2-3 TRBV24-1 . once CATSDYKDTQYF TGTGCCACCAGTGATTACAAAGATACGCAGTATTTT
TRBJ2-7 TRBV9 . . CASSVGSARSYEQYF TGTGCCAGCAGCGTAGGCTCGGCACGGTCCTACGAGCAGTACTTC
TRBJ1-5 TRBV6-5 . . CASSIRGREQPQHF TGTGCCAGCAGCATTCGGGGACGAGAACAGCCCCAGCATTTT
TRBJ1-1 TRBV7-7 . . CASSRGVGTEAFF TGTGCCAGCAGTCGGGGGGTGGGCACTGAAGCTTTCTTT
TRBJ1-5 TRBV6-5 TRBD1 once CASSTGQQLQPQHF TGTGCCAGCAGTACGGGACAGCAGCTTCAGCCCCAGCATTTT
TRBJ2-3 TRBV5-1 . . CASSNGVGTDTQYF TGCGCCAGCAGCAACGGGGTTGGCACAGATACGCAGTATTTT
TRBJ1-3 TRBV18 . . CASSRGTSGNTIYF TGTGCCAGCTCACGCGGGACTAGTGGAAACACCATATATTTT
TRBJ2-5 TRBV11-2 . . CASSTRRTQYF TGTGCCAGCAGCACCCGGCGGACCCAGTACTTC
TRBJ1-2 TRBV9 . . CASSVGYSSSQLLGYTF TGTGCCAGCAGCGTAGGGTACAGCTCCTCTCAACTCCTTGGCTACACCTTC
TRBJ1-1 TRBV3-1/TRBV3-2 . . CASSRATGFFISEAFF TGTGCCAGCAGCCGGGCTACAGGGTTTTTTATCTCTGAAGCTTTCTTT
TRBJ2-1 TRBV2 TRBD2 . CASRAPSGGTSSYNEQFF TGTGCCAGCAGGGCCCCCAGCGGGGGGACGAGCTCCTACAATGAGCAGTTCTTC
TRBJ2-1 TRBV7-9 TRBD2 . CASTPAPTSGGPSSYNEQFF TGTGCCAGCACCCCCGCCCCGACTAGCGGGGGGCCGAGCTCCTACAATGAGCAGTTCTTC
TRBJ2-5 TRBV9 . . CASSVGQTQYF TGTGCCAGCAGCGTAGGGCAGACCCAGTACTTC
TRBJ2-1 TRBV2 TRBD2 . CASSERVAGGPRNEQFF TGTGCCAGCAGTGAACGGGTAGCGGGAGGGCCCCGCAATGAGCAGTTCTTC
TRBJ1-6 TRBV6-6 TRBD1 once CASSYSRQGNSPLHF TGTGCCAGCAGTTACTCCCGACAGGGCAATTCACCCCTCCACTTT
TRBJ2-1 TRBV24-1 TRBD1 . CAGNDRGSYNEQFF TGTGCCGGGAATGACAGGGGAAGCTACAATGAGCAGTTCTTC
TRBJ2-7 TRBV13 TRBD1 . CASSLTGGEQYF TGTGCCAGCAGCCTTACAGGGGGCGAGCAGTACTTC
TRBJ2-1 TRBV2 . once CASRKPRGYEQFF TGTGCCAGCAGAAAACCTAGGGGTTATGAGCAGTTCTTC
TRBJ1-6 TRBV28 . . CASSLPGTRIKNSPLHF TGTGCCAGCAGTTTACCCGGGACACGGATAAAAAATTCACCCCTCCACTTT
TRBJ2-7 TRBV6-5 . . CASSYGTGPHEQYF TGTGCCAGCAGTTATGGAACAGGGCCCCACGAGCAGTACTTC
TRBJ2-1 TRBV7-9 TRBD2 . CASSPRTSGAPNYNEQFF TGTGCCAGCAGCCCTCGGACTAGCGGGGCCCCGAACTACAATGAGCAGTTCTTC
TRBJ2-1 TRBV21-1 . . CASSSSRLGTSGPTYNEQFF TGTGCCAGCAGCTCCTCTCGTCTGGGGACTAGCGGGCCTACCTACAATGAGCAGTTCTTC
TRBJ1-2 TRBV15 TRBD1 . CATSRVRTGRPLYGYTF TGTGCCACCAGCAGAGTCCGGACAGGGAGGCCCCTCTATGGCTACACCTTC